This is a list of T cell receptor beta chains from one sample in a study of T cells after yellow fever vaccination. One entry per CDR3 protein results from TCRdb running MiXCR on the 5' RACE reads. The repertoire holds 250,000 to 400,000 distinct CDR3 sequences, with roughly 4% as singletons. The sequencing used PBMCs, collected 5 days after the yellow fever booster vaccination. The source is a man younger than 35 who received the YFV17D yellow fever vaccine. Each CDR3 is given with its conserved first and last residue. A D gene is named only where the DNA matches it firmly. Only some rows state a clone size, as once, few, many or a class for expanded clones.

many TRBJ1-5 TRBV7-2 NA TGTGCCATCGCAAGGGGGTCCAATCAGCCCCAGCATTTT CAIARGSNQPQHF
few TRBJ1-1 TRBV4-3 NA TGCGCCAGCAGCCAAGATGTAGGAGGACGAGTTGAAGCTTTCTTT CASSQDVGGRVEAFF
NA TRBJ1-5 TRBV7-2 NA TGTGCCAGCAGCCCAAGTCAGGATCAGCCCCAGCATTTT CASSPSQDQPQHF
many TRBJ1-1 TRBV20-1 NA TGCAGTGCTGATAGCAGTCATTTGAACACTGAAGCTTTCTTT CSADSSHLNTEAFF
many TRBJ1-2 TRBV20-1 NA TGCAGTGCTTGGGGCCTTCTTGAATATGGCTACACCTTC CSAWGLLEYGYTF
many TRBJ1-1 TRBV6-5 NA TGTGCCAGCAGTTTACGATCAGGGAACACTGAAGCTTTCTTT CASSLRSGNTEAFF
NA TRBJ2-3 TRBV4-3 TRBD1 TGCGCCAGCAGCCAAGAAGGGGACAGGGAGGCCCCAGATACGCAGTATTTT CASSQEGDREAPDTQYF
NA TRBJ2-1 TRBV29-1 TRBD1 TGCAGCGTTTCTACAGGGGATGAGCAGTTCTTC CSVSTGDEQFF
few TRBJ2-5 TRBV3-1 TRBD2 TGTGCCAGCAGCCAAGGACTAGCGGGGCAAGAGACCCAGTACTTC CASSQGLAGQETQYF
many TRBJ1-1 TRBV5-1 NA TGCGCCAGCAGCACCTCAGGGGAGGGAGGAGCTTTCTTT CASSTSGEGGAFF
few TRBJ2-5 TRBV28 TRBD1 TGTGCCAGCGGGGGACAGGAACCCATTCGGGAGACCCAGTACTTC CASGGQEPIRETQYF
few TRBJ2-3 TRBV20-1 TRBD2 TGCAGTGCTAGAGATCCGGCGGGGGGAACAGATACGCAGTATTTT CSARDPAGGTDTQYF
many TRBJ2-3 TRBV15 NA TGTGCCACCAGCAGTGTAGATGTTGCGGCCGGACTAGATACGCAGTATTTT CATSSVDVAAGLDTQYF
NA TRBJ2-5 TRBV20-1 NA TGCAGTGGATATTTGGAGACCCAGTACTTC CSGYLETQYF
few TRBJ2-1 TRBV5-6 NA TGTGCCAGCAGCTTGAGTGGGGCCAAAGTTCGCAATGAGCAGTTCTTC CASSLSGAKVRNEQFF
few TRBJ1-6 TRBV7-9 NA TGTGCCAGCAGCTTATTAACAGTCAGAAATTCACCCCTCCACTTT CASSLLTVRNSPLHF
few TRBJ2-3 TRBV2 NA TGTGCCAGCAGTGATAAGCGCGGGGGCCCACTCGACACAGATACGCAGTATTTT CASSDKRGGPLDTDTQYF
NA TRBJ2-1 TRBV3-1 NA TGTGCCAGCAGCATCGGGGGAAGGTTCTACAATGAGCAGTTCTTC CASSIGGRFYNEQFF
many TRBJ2-5 TRBV5-1 TRBD2 TGCGCCAGCAGCTTGGCCGGGGGGGAGCAAGAGACCCAGTACTTC CASSLAGGEQETQYF
many TRBJ2-1 TRBV20-1 NA TGCAGTGCTAGAGAGGACCGGCTTTCCTACAATGAGCAGTTCTTC CSAREDRLSYNEQFF